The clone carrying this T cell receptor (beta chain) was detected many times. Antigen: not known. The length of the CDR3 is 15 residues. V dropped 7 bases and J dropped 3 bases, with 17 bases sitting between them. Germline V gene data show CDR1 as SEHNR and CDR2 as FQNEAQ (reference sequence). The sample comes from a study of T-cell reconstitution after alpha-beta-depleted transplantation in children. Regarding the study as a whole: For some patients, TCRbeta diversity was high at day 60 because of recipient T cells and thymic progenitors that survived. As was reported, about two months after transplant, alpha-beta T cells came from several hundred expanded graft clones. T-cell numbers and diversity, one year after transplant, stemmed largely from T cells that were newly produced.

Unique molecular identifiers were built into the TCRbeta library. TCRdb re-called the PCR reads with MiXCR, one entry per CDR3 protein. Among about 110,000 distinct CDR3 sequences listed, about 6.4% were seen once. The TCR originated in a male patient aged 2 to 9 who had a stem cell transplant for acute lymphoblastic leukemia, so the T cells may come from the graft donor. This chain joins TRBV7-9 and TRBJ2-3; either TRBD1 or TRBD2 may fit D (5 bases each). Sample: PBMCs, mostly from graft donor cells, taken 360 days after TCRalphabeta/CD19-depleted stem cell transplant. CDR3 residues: CASIQGVAWTDTQYF. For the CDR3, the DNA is TGTGCCAGCATCCAAGGGGTAGCGTGGACAGATACGCAGTATTTT.